This TCR beta chain was observed in a study of early T cells in non-severe SARS-CoV-2 infection. Overall study context: Sequencing of bulk RNA from unsorted whole blood was done, without chain pairing.

Study-level results: VDJdb matching favored anti-spike CD8 responses, missing private and CD4 specificities.

This clonotype was picked up many times. Antigen unknown. This CDR3 contains 14 residues. The V end lost 0 bases, the J end lost 1 base, and 5 bases lay between the germline ends. Germline CDR1 is SGHTA and CDR2 is FQGNSA. Attachment of unique molecular identifiers to individual cDNA molecules was performed. TCRdb independently ran MiXCR on the 5' RACE reads; one entry per CDR3 protein. The sample lists 64,000 or so distinct CDR3 sequences; 10% to 15% were seen once. The sequenced sample was whole blood. The V call is TRBV7-2, the J call TRBJ2-3; D remains unclear. The TCR originated in an adult who was a healthcare worker with PCR-confirmed SARS-CoV-2 infection or an uninfected control (not recorded which). The CDR3 DNA reads as TGTGCCAGCAGCTTAGCGCCAGGCACAGATACGCAGTATTTT. It encodes CASSLAPGTDTQYF.